A single sample is the source of the 32 T cell receptor beta chains below, sequenced in a study of cytomegalovirus exposure and HLA in healthy donors (dated by TCRdb to the late 2010s). Preparation of the library involved the immunoSEQ multiplex PCR assay. The multiplex PCR relied on a mix of 60 forward primers for TCR Vbeta segments and 13 reverse primers for TCR Jbeta segments. TCRdb stores this immuneACCESS table with in-frame sequences only. Part of the clones is absent; in the studies checked, under half of the shortfall reflects unresolved V genes, and no reason is known for the rest. This sample's table lists approximately 210,000 clones. Around 0.95% of the sample is taken by the ten largest. The sequenced sample consisted of PBMCs. The receptors stem from a woman in her twenties or thirties in good health and CMV-seropositive.

This chain uses TRBV11-2 with TRBJ1-3, with 7 bases matching TRBD1. Germline V gene lookup returns CDR1 SGHAT and CDR2 FQNNGV. The CDR3 consists of 12 residues. Trimming removed 1 base from V and 11 bases from J; junction bases left unmatched: 2. This chain's CDR3 is CASSLGQGSIYF. The CDR3 DNA reads TGTGCCAGCAGCTTAGGACAGGGTTCCATATATTTT. Full variable domain (outside the CDR3, taken from reference TRBV11-2 and TRBJ1-3): EAGVAQSPRYKIIEKRQSVAFWCNPISGHATLYWYQQILGQGPKLLIQFQNNGVVDDSQLPKDRFSAERLKGVDSTLKIQPAKLEDSAVYLCASSLGQGSIYFGEGSWLTVV.

The rearrangement links TRBV11-2 to TRBJ1-5, with D hard to call. There are 12 residues in the CDR3. V lost 5 bases to trimming and J lost 6 bases, with 8 bases between them. CDR1 and CDR2 (germline): SGHAT, FQNNGV. CDR3 sequence (DNA): TGTGCCAGCAGCCAGGAGGGTCAGCCCCAGCATTTT. Encoded protein: CASSQEGQPQHF.

This chain connects TRBV29-1 to TRBJ2-7; a weak D match, TRBD1 (6 bases). The germline V gene encodes CDR1 SQVTM and CDR2 ANQGSEA. The CDR3 is 14 residues long. V shed 7 bases and J shed 3 bases, with 19 bases lying between them. The CDR3, as DNA: TGCAGCGCCAGTACACCGGGACAACTCTACGAGCAGTACTTC. It codes for CSASTPGQLYEQYF.

A remark on this clone: A read error may produce the germline difference seen at one junction end. V gene TRBV5-6 combines with J gene TRBJ2-3; 14 nucleotides align to TRBD2. The CDR3 totals 18 residues. Germline assignment: CDR1 SGHDT and CDR2 YYEEEE. CDR3 region: CTSSLARLAGGNTDTQYF. In DNA form, the CDR3 reads TGTACCAGCAGCTTGGCTCGACTAGCGGGAGGGAACACAGATACGCAGTATTTT.

The chain combines TRBV5-1 with TRBJ2-2, with unresolved D. CDR1 and CDR2 from the germline V gene are SGHRS and YFSETQ. Trimming left V 4 bases short and J 4 bases short, with 17 bases between. This CDR3 comprises 16 residues. The CDR3 DNA reads as TGCGCCAGCAGCCCCCCCGCGACTGGCGGCACCGGGGAGCTGTTTTTT. Encoded protein: CASSPPATGGTGELFF.

The gene calls are TRBV7-8 and TRBJ2-4; 11 nucleotides match TRBD1. Per the germline V gene, CDR1 is SGHVS and CDR2 is FQNEAQ. Trimming cost V 1 base and J 6 bases; bases outside gene matches: 2. This CDR3 comprises 15 residues. The DNA of the CDR3 is TGTGCCAGCAGCTTAGTGGGGACAGGGGGAAACATTCAGTACTTC. Translated, it gives CASSLVGTGGNIQYF.

This chain connects TRBV2 to TRBJ2-3, with D maybe TRBD2 (6 bases). CDR1 is SNHLY, CDR2 FYNNEI, per germline. The V gene lost 6 bases and the J gene lost 3 bases, with 19 bases spanning the gap. The CDR3 loop spans 16 amino acids. CDR3 DNA sequence: TGTGCCAGCAGGAGGTTCTCTGCGGGGTATACAGATACGCAGTATTTT. Its translation: CASRRFSAGYTDTQYF.

The gene calls are TRBV7-2 and TRBJ1-2, with 10 nucleotides matching TRBD1. V gave up 5 bases and J gave up 3 bases; unmatched junction bases: 3. This CDR3 spans 14 amino acids. Germline values: CDR1 SGHTA, CDR2 FQGNSA. In nucleotides, the CDR3 is TGTGCCAGCAGCCCGACAGGGGGCGACTATGGCTACACCTTC. This translates into CASSPTGGDYGYTF.

The chain uses TRBV5-1 and TRBJ2-7; 7 bases align to TRBD2. The end of the DNA aligns better with TRBJ2-5, so the J call may be wrong. From germline, CDR1 is SGHRS and CDR2 YFSETQ. This CDR3 region has 15 residues. In DNA, the CDR3 is TGCGCCAGCAGCTTGGGTGCTAGCGGAAAAGAGACCCAGTACTTC. Translated, it gives CASSLGASGKETQYF.

The chain couples TRBV4-2 to TRBJ2-3, with 9 positions matching TRBD2. This CDR3 has 17 residues. Germline CDR1 reads LGHNA; CDR2 reads YNFKEQ. The trim removed 0 bases at V and 5 bases at J, leaving 9 bases unmatched. The CDR3 loop is CASSQDGAGGPLDTQYF. The CDR3 DNA sequence: TGTGCCAGCAGCCAAGATGGCGCGGGGGGGCCGTTAGATACGCAGTATTTT.

The chain joins TRBV6-5 to TRBJ1-4; D gene uncertain. The CDR3 extends over 16 amino acids. Germline V CDR1 and CDR2: MNHEY, SVGAGI. The V end lost 2 bases, the J end lost 2 bases, and 12 bases lay between the germline ends. CDR3 sequence (DNA): TGTGCCAGCAGTTACACGCGGTATTCGACTAATGAAAAACTGTTTTTT. It is translated as CASSYTRYSTNEKLFF.

The CDR3 nucleotides are TGCGCCAGCAGTGCCGGACTAGAGGCGCAGTATTTT. Translated: CASSAGLEAQYF. The V and J genes are TRBV10-1 and TRBJ2-3; 7 bases match TRBD2. Germline V lookup: CDR1 WNHNN, CDR2 SYGVQD (reference sequence). Trimming took 4 bases from V and 10 from J; bases not matched to a gene: 5. This CDR3 comprises 12 residues.

The chain recombines TRBV5-1 with TRBJ2-5, with 7 bases fitting TRBD2. The CDR3 loop spans 13 amino acids. Trimming took 2 bases from V and 5 from J; bases not matched to a gene: 3. Germline CDR1 SGHRS, CDR2 YFSETQ. This CDR3 is CASSFGLVETQYF. In DNA, the CDR3 is TGCGCCAGCAGCTTTGGACTAGTGGAGACCCAGTACTTC.

CDR3 DNA sequence: TGTGCCAGCAGCTACCTCCCAGGCTCTGGAAACACCATATATTTT. This gives the protein CASSYLPGSGNTIYF. V gene TRBV7-2 combines with J gene TRBJ1-3; D not resolved. The V gene's germline CDR1 is SGHTA and CDR2 FQGNSA. V shed 4 bases and J shed 0 bases, with 10 bases lying between them. CDR3 size: 15 residues.

This chain uses TRBV7-6 with TRBJ2-7, with a possible D match to TRBD1 (6 bases). Trimming stripped 1 base from V and 4 bases from J, with 11 bases between. The CDR3 runs to 14 residues. Germline CDR1 reads SGHVS; CDR2 reads FNYEAQ. The CDR3 nucleotides read TGTGCCAGCAGCTTAGAGGCAGGGGCGTACGAGCAGTACTTC. Amino acid sequence: CASSLEAGAYEQYF.

The chain is built from TRBV5-1 and TRBJ1-4; D perhaps matches TRBD1 (6 bases). The CDR3 length is 16 residues. Trimming took 0 bases from V and 5 from J, leaving 14 bases between them. Germline V gene data show CDR1 as SGHRS and CDR2 as YFSETQ. CDR3 sequence reads: CASSLAPGGRNEKLFF. The CDR3 DNA reads TGCGCCAGCAGCTTGGCCCCGGGGGGCCGGAATGAAAAACTGTTTTTT.

This chain links TRBV6-1 with TRBJ2-7; possible D gene TRBD1, 6 bases. Germline V gene data show CDR1 as MNHNS and CDR2 as SASEGT. The CDR3 runs to 13 residues. Trimming shortened V by 1 base and J by 6 bases, and 10 bases separated the two germline ends. CDR3 in amino acids: CASSEGGQVEQYF. The CDR3 nucleotides are TGTGCCAGCAGTGAAGGGGGGCAGGTCGAGCAGTACTTC.

This sequence joins TRBV7-9 and TRBJ2-7; D is uncertain. The germline CDR1 and CDR2 sequences are SEHNR and FQNEAQ (reference sequence). This CDR3 has 15 residues. V was clipped by 1 base and J by 0 bases, with 10 bases between them. This CDR3 reads CASSLGQLGSYEQYF. CDR3 nucleotide sequence: TGTGCCAGCAGCTTAGGGCAGCTAGGCTCCTACGAGCAGTACTTC. The full variable domain, rest sourced from reference TRBV7-9 and TRBJ2-7, is DTGVSQNPRHKITKRGQNVTFRCDPISEHNRLYWYRQTLGQGPEFLTYFQNEAQLEKSRLLSDRFSAERPKGSFSTLEIQRTEQGDSAMYLCASSLGQLGSYEQYFGPGTRLTVT.

V is TRBV11-3 and J is TRBJ1-1; TRBD1 might be the D (5 bases). Trimming stripped 3 bases from V and 1 base from J, with 6 bases between. The CDR3 has 13 amino acids. Germline assignment: CDR1 SGHNT and CDR2 YENEEA. CDR3 in amino acids: CASSFGQNTEAFF. The CDR3 nucleotides are TGTGCCAGCAGCTTCGGACAGAACACTGAAGCTTTCTTT.

The chain carries TRBV6-6 and TRBJ2-2, with D unclear. The length of the CDR3 is 14 residues. V dropped 7 bases and J dropped 4 bases, with 13 bases sitting between them. Looked up from germline, CDR1 is MNHNY and CDR2 is SVGAGI (reference sequence). The CDR3 reads CASTAVVPTGELFF. CDR3 nucleotide sequence: TGTGCCAGCACCGCAGTCGTCCCCACCGGGGAGCTGTTTTTT.

This sequence joins TRBV19 and TRBJ2-4; 8 bases are a match to TRBD2. Germline assignment: CDR1 LNHDA and CDR2 SQIVND (reference sequence). The CDR3 is 17 residues long. The trim removed 7 bases at V and 3 bases at J, leaving 14 bases unmatched. As DNA, the CDR3 is TGTGCCAGTATTGATAGCGGGATAGGGTTGGGCAAAAACATTCAGTACTTC. Encoded protein: CASIDSGIGLGKNIQYF.

This rearrangement joins TRBV7-9 to TRBJ2-1; D is ambiguous. The V gene lost 4 bases and the J gene lost 9 bases, with 10 bases spanning the gap. The CDR3 is made up of 12 amino acids. CDR1 SEHNR and CDR2 FQNEAQ come from the germline V gene (reference sequence). CDR3 in amino acids: CASSYSTGEQFF. The CDR3, as DNA: TGTGCCAGCAGCTATTCAACCGGTGAGCAGTTCTTC.

The rearrangement uses TRBV6-5 and TRBJ2-7; TRBD2 aligns across 7 bases. This CDR3 region has 14 residues. Germline CDR1 is MNHEY and CDR2 is SVGAGI. The junction had 8 bases not matched to a gene; V was cut back by 6 bases and J by 3 bases. CDR3 nucleotides: TGTGCCAGCAGGACCTGGCGGGGGAACTACGAGCAGTACTTC. Translating it yields CASRTWRGNYEQYF.

The chain carries TRBV5-1 and TRBJ2-7, with TRBD2 identical over 9 bases. The germline CDR1 and CDR2 sequences are SGHRS and YFSETQ. The J segment lost 4 bases and the V segment lost 4 bases, leaving 6 bases of the junction unmatched. CDR3 length: 14 residues. In nucleotides, the CDR3 is TGCGCCAGCAGCCTCGATAGCGGGGGTTACGAGCAGTACTTC. Translation: CASSLDSGGYEQYF.

CDR3 nucleotides: TGTGCCAGCCGCCTCTACAGGGATCCGAACACCGGGGAGCTGTTTTTT. This codes for CASRLYRDPNTGELFF. V and J are TRBV2 and TRBJ2-2; weak D call: TRBD1 (6 bases). Germline assignment: CDR1 SNHLY and CDR2 FYNNEI. This CDR3 has 16 residues. V lost 8 bases, J lost 0 bases, and 16 bases lay in between.

The CDR3 coding sequence is TGTGCCAGCAGTCCCGGGACTAGCGGGAGATCTAGGGACTACGAGCAGTACTTC. Encoded protein: CASSPGTSGRSRDYEQYF. The J gene is TRBJ2-7, the V gene TRBV28; 14 bases fit TRBD2. The germline V gene has CDR1 MDHEN and CDR2 SYDVKM. The CDR3 length is 18 residues. The junction had 12 bases not matched to a gene; V was cut back by 5 bases and J by 3 bases.

The chain couples TRBV2 to TRBJ1-2; D is possibly TRBD1 (5 bases). V lost 9 bases, J lost 2 bases, and 16 bases lay in between. CDR3 length: 14 residues. In germline, CDR1 is SNHLY, CDR2 FYNNEI. CDR3 sequence (DNA): TGTGCCAGACAAGGTCTCAGGGTCAACTATGGCTACACCTTC. Translated: CARQGLRVNYGYTF.

This chain joins TRBV25-1 and TRBJ1-1, with D maybe TRBD1 (6 bases). The CDR3 contains 13 residues. The V end lost 7 bases, the J end lost 4 bases, and 13 bases lay between the germline ends. Germline V lookup: CDR1 MGHDK, CDR2 SYGVNS. This CDR3 reads CASIGQGFTEAFF. The CDR3, as DNA: TGTGCCAGCATTGGGCAGGGGTTCACTGAAGCTTTCTTT.

V usage is TRBV27 and J usage is TRBJ2-1, with D perhaps matching TRBD2 (6 bases). The CDR3 is made up of 13 amino acids. The germline V and J ends were trimmed by 3 bases and 8 bases, with 11 bases remaining between them. Germline values: CDR1 MNHEY, CDR2 SMNVEV (reference sequence). As DNA, the CDR3 is TGTGCCAGCAGTTTTGGAGGGTCCCATGAGCAGTTCTTC. This translates into CASSFGGSHEQFF.

CDR3 nucleotide sequence: TGTGCCATCAGTGGTGGGGGGCAGGGGGCGTCGGTGGGCTACACCTTC. This gives the protein CAISGGGQGASVGYTF. The chain recombines TRBV10-3 with TRBJ1-2; TRBD1 matches at 8 bases. V lost 4 bases, J lost 8 bases, and 15 bases stayed unmatched. CDR1 and CDR2 from the germline V gene are ENHRY and SYGVKD. CDR3 length equals 16 residues.

The genes are TRBV15 and TRBJ1-5; the D gene is possibly TRBD1 (6 bases). Deletions cut 1 base from V and 5 bases from J, with 9 bases between. The CDR3 has 14 amino acids. The germline gives CDR1 LNHNV, CDR2 YYDKDF (reference sequence). CDR3 nucleotide sequence: TGTGCCACCAGCAGAGGACAGGAAGATCAGCCCCAGCATTTT. It yields the protein CATSRGQEDQPQHF. Based on the CDR3 plus reference TRBV15 and TRBJ1-5, the full variable domain is DAMVIQNPRYQVTQFGKPVTLSCSQTLNHNVMYWYQQKSSQAPKLLFHYYDKDFNNEADTPDNFQSRRPNTSFCFLDIRSPGLGDTAMYLCATSRGQEDQPQHFGDGTRLSIL.

The genes are TRBV5-6 and TRBJ1-1; TRBD1 is a possible D gene (6 bases). V was trimmed by 0 bases and J by 0 bases, leaving 6 bases between them. The germline V gene encodes CDR1 SGHDT and CDR2 YYEEEE. CDR3 length: 14 amino acids. CDR3 sequence: CASSLGQVNTEAFF. In nucleotides, the CDR3 is TGTGCCAGCAGCTTGGGACAGGTGAACACTGAAGCTTTCTTT.